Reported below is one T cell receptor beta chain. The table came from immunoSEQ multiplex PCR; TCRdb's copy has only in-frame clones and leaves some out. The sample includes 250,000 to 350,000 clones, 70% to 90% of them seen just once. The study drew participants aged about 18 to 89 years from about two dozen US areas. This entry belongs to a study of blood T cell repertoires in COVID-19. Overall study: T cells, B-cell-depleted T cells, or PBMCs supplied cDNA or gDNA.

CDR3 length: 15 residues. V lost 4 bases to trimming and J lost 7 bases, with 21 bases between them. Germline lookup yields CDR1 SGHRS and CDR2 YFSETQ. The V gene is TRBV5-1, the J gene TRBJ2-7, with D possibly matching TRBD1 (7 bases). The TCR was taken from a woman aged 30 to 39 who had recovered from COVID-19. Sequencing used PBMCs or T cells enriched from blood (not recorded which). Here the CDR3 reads CASSPGDSRTSEQYF. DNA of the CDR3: TGCGCCAGCAGCCCGGGGGACAGCCGTACGTCAGAGCAGTACTTC.